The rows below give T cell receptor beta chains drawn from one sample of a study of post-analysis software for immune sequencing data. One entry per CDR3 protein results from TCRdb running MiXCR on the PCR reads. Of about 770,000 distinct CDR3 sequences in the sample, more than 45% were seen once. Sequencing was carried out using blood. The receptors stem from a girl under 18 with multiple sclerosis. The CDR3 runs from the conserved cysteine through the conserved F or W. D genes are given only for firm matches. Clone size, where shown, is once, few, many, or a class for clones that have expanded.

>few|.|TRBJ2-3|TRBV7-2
CASSLVSPLEAGKITDTQYF
TGTGCCAGCAGCTTAGTCAGCCCCTTGGAGGCAGGGAAAATCACAGATACGCAGTATTTT
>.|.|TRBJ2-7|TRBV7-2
CASSFVAYEQYF
TGTGCCAGCAGCTTTGTAGCTTACGAGCAGTACTTC
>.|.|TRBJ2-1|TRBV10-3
CAISESPGTQFNEQFF
TGTGCCATCAGTGAGTCGCCCGGGACGCAATTCAATGAGCAGTTCTTC
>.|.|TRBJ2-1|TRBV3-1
CASSLPRSSGDEQFF
TGTGCCAGCAGCCTCCCCCGGAGTTCAGGCGATGAGCAGTTCTTC
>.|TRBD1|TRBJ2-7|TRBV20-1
CSASSGTGSSEQYF
TGCAGTGCTAGCTCCGGGACAGGGTCGAGCGAGCAGTACTTC
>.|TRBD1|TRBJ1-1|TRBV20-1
CSASEQGASFF
TGCAGTGCTAGTGAACAGGGGGCAAGTTTCTTT
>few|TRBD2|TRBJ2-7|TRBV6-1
CASSRGLEASGAYEQYF
TGTGCCAGCAGTAGGGGTCTGGAGGCTAGCGGAGCCTACGAGCAGTACTTC
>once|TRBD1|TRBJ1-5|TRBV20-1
CSAYRGQDQPQHF
TGCAGTGCTTACAGGGGGCAAGATCAGCCCCAGCATTTT
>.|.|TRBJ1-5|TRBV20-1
CSASKGGALTNRPQHF
TGCAGTGCTTCCAAGGGGGGGGCCCTTACCAATCGGCCCCAGCATTTT
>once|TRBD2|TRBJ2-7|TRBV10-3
CAISEVSGIYEQYF
TGTGCCATCAGTGAGGTTAGCGGGATTTACGAGCAGTACTTC
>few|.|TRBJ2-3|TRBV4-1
CASSQDGQGVGQYF
TGCGCCAGCAGCCAAGATGGGCAGGGTGTAGGGCAGTATTTT
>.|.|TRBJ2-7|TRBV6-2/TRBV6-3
CASSYGGFGEQYF
TGTGCCAGCAGTTATGGGGGATTCGGCGAGCAGTACTTC
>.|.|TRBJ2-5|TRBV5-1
CASSLSALWTLETQYF
TGCGCCAGCAGCTTGTCGGCTCTCTGGACGTTGGAGACCCAGTACTTC
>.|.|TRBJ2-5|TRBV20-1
CSASTRTETQYF
TGCAGTGCTAGTACGAGGACGGAGACCCAGTACTTC
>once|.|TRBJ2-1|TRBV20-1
CSPKGGGTGHNEQFF
TGCAGTCCCAAGGGGGGGGGGACTGGCCACAATGAGCAGTTCTTC
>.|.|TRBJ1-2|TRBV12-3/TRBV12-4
CASNPTGSQGGYTF
TGTGCCAGCAACCCAACAGGGTCACAAGGCGGCTACACCTTC
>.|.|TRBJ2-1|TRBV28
CASSEPGTYNEQFF
TGTGCCAGCAGTGAACCCGGGACCTACAATGAGCAGTTCTTC
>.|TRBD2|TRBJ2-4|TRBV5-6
CASSLVQGLAARIQYF
TGTGCCAGCAGCTTGGTGCAGGGACTAGCGGCCCGGATTCAGTACTTC
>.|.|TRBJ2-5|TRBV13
CASSLGLIGTSYF
TGTGCCAGCAGCTTAGGCCTCATCGGGACTTCGTACTTC
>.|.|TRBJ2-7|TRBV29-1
CSVEVEGPYEQYF
TGCAGCGTTGAGGTGGAGGGGCCCTACGAGCAGTACTTC
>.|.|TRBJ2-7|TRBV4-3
CASSQGGASEQYF
TGCGCCAGCAGCCAAGGGGGAGCTAGCGAGCAGTACTTC
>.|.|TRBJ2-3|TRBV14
CASSQVTGFPDTQYF
TGTGCCAGCAGCCAAGTGACGGGTTTCCCAGATACGCAGTATTTT
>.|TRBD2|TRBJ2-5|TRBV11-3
CASSFAGVGRGETQYF
TGTGCCAGCAGCTTCGCCGGCGTGGGGAGGGGAGAGACCCAGTACTTC
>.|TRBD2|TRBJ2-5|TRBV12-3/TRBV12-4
CASSSASGRALETQYF
TGTGCCAGCAGTTCGGCTAGCGGGAGGGCCTTAGAGACCCAGTACTTC
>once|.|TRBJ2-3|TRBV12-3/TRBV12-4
CASSSGTPGADAQYF
TGTGCCAGCAGTTCTGGGACCCCCGGGGCAGATGCGCAGTATTTT
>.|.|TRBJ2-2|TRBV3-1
CASSQVSTGELFF
TGTGCCAGCAGCCAAGTGTCCACCGGGGAGCTGTTTTTT
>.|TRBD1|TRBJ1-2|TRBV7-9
CASSWTGDGYGYTF
TGTGCCAGCAGCTGGACAGGGGATGGCTATGGCTACACCTTC
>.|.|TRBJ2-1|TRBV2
CASSGQLGPNEQFF
TGTGCCAGCAGTGGACAACTAGGCCCCAATGAGCAGTTCTTC
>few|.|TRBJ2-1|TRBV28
CASRTGDYNEQFF
TGTGCCAGCAGGACGGGGGACTACAATGAGCAGTTCTTC
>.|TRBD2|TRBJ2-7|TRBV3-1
CASRGTSGRDEQYF
TGTGCCAGCAGGGGAACTAGCGGGAGGGACGAGCAGTACTTC
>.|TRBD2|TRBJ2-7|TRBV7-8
CASSLERGLFSYEQYF
TGTGCCAGCAGCTTAGAGCGGGGCTTATTTTCCTACGAGCAGTACTTC
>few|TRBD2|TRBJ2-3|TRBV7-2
CASSLALGLAGTDTQYF
TGTGCCAGCAGCTTAGCCCTCGGACTAGCCGGCACAGATACGCAGTATTTT
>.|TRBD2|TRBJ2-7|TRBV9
CASSVGTSGSDEQYF
TGTGCCAGCAGCGTCGGGACTAGCGGGAGCGACGAGCAGTACTTC
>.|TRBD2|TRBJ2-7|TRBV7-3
CASSPVGTSGSRQYF
TGTGCCAGCAGCCCTGTGGGGACTAGCGGGAGTCGGCAGTACTTC
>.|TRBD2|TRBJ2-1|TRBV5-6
CASSLLPGGTISNEQFF
TGTGCCAGCAGCTTGCTGCCGGGAGGAACTATTAGCAATGAGCAGTTCTTC
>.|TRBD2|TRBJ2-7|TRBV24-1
CATSDFPDRVTSGPSYEQYF
TGTGCCACCAGTGATTTTCCGGACAGGGTGACTAGCGGGCCGTCCTACGAGCAGTACTTC
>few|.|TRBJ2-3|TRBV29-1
CSVAPQTSDTQYF
TGCAGCGTTGCCCCCCAGACATCAGATACGCAGTATTTT